One and the same sample provided the 18 T cell receptor beta chains below, sequenced in a study of blood T cell repertoires in COVID-19. Generated by immunoSEQ multiplex PCR, the TCRdb table keeps only in-frame clones and is missing some. The sample yields about 64,000 clones, more than 70% seen once. The sequenced sample was peripheral blood. These receptor sequences come from a man in his 70s with acute or convalescent COVID-19.

The chain recombines TRBV6-4 with TRBJ1-5; D is possibly TRBD1 (6 bases). V was cut by 6 bases and J by 4 bases, with 16 bases left in between. This CDR3 contains 15 residues. CDR1 and CDR2 (germline): MRHNA, SNTAGT. In nucleotides, the CDR3 is TGTGCCAGCAGCGCGACAGGATCGACTAATCAGCCCCAGCATTTT. It specifies CASSATGSTNQPQHF.

The chain carries TRBV5-4 and TRBJ2-5; 10 bases map to TRBD2. This CDR3 spans 16 amino acids. V was pared by 2 bases and J by 0 bases, with 4 bases of the junction left unmatched. Germline V gives CDR1 SGHNT, CDR2 YYREEE (reference sequence). The CDR3 here is CASSLSGGANQETQYF. The CDR3 bases are TGTGCCAGCAGCTTAAGCGGGGGGGCGAACCAAGAGACCCAGTACTTC.

This chain connects TRBV28 to TRBJ2-2, with TRBD1 matching over 7 bases. After removal of 6 bases from V and 6 bases from J, the junction contained 10 bases not matched to a gene. The CDR3 spans 15 residues. Germline V CDR1 and CDR2: MDHEN, SYDVKM. Here the CDR3 reads CASRWTGAAAGELFF. The DNA of the CDR3 is TGTGCCAGCAGGTGGACAGGCGCAGCCGCCGGGGAGCTGTTTTTT.

The chain employs TRBV19 and TRBJ1-5, with no clear D. The CDR3 spans 15 residues. V lost 1 base and J lost 0, with 7 bases in between. Per the germline V gene, CDR1 is LNHDA and CDR2 is SQIVND (reference sequence). The CDR3 nucleotides are TGTGCCAGTAGTATAGGTCGTTTTAGCAATCAGCCCCAGCATTTT. It translates to CASSIGRFSNQPQHF. Using reference TRBV19 and TRBJ1-5 for the parts outside the CDR3, the full variable domain is DGGITQSPKYLFRKEGQNVTLSCEQNLNHDAMYWYRQDPGQGLRLIYYSQIVNDFQKGDIAEGYSVSREKKESFPLTVTSAQKNPTAFYLCASSIGRFSNQPQHFGDGTRLSIL.

The V gene is TRBV7-2, the J gene TRBJ1-4, with 10 bases matching TRBD1. Germline trimming cut 5 bases from V and 7 bases from J; bases unmatched to any gene: 4. The CDR3 sequence is 14 residues long. The V gene's germline CDR1 is SGHTA and CDR2 FQGNSA. The CDR3 nucleotides read TGTGCCAGCAGCGAGACAGGGGGCCCTGAAAAACTGTTTTTT. Its protein product is CASSETGGPEKLFF.

The chain uses TRBV4-2 and TRBJ2-7; 12 bases fit TRBD1. After removal of 4 bases from V and 5 bases from J, the junction contained 9 bases not matched to a gene. Germline V CDR1 and CDR2: LGHNA, YNFKEQ. This CDR3 is built from 16 residues. CDR3 region: CASSRATGTGGDEQYF. The CDR3 coding sequence is TGTGCCAGCAGCCGTGCCACCGGGACAGGGGGCGACGAGCAGTACTTC.

This clone was detected once. The chain combines TRBV5-4 with TRBJ1-6, with 7 bases aligning to TRBD1. J was trimmed by 2 bases and V by 2 bases; bases with no gene match: 7. Germline V gene data show CDR1 as SGHNT and CDR2 as YYREEE (reference sequence). There are 17 residues in the CDR3. The CDR3 loop reads CASSFKTGETYNSPLHF. Written as DNA, the CDR3 is TGTGCCAGCAGCTTCAAAACAGGGGAGACCTATAATTCACCCCTCCACTTT.

This clone was seen only once. An end of the junction does not agree with germline; a read error may underlie this. J is TRBJ2-3 and V is TRBV6-5; TRBD2 aligns across 7 bases. The V gene's germline CDR1 is MNHEY and CDR2 SVGAGI. The CDR3 contains 12 residues. In DNA form, the CDR3 reads TGTGCCAGCAGACCCACGGGGCGGGGGACTGGTTTT. Protein: CASRPTGRGTGF.

In its sample, this clone was seen once. V and J are TRBV30 and TRBJ1-6; 7 bases agree with TRBD1. Germline lookup yields CDR1 GTSNPN and CDR2 SVGIG (reference sequence). CDR3 length equals 14 residues. Unmatched junction bases numbered 6, after V lost 3 bases and J lost 7 bases. The CDR3: CAWSPRDRNSPLHF. The DNA for the CDR3 is TGTGCCTGGAGCCCCCGGGACAGAAATTCACCCCTCCACTTT.

The chain recombines TRBV25-1 with TRBJ2-3; TRBD2 might be the D (6 bases). This CDR3 region has 16 residues. Germline lookup yields CDR1 MGHDK and CDR2 SYGVNS. Trimming cost V 6 bases and J 2 bases, with 18 bases left between them. The CDR3: CASREEGGLYTDTQYF. In nucleotides, the CDR3 is TGTGCCAGCAGGGAGGAGGGTGGTTTGTACACAGATACGCAGTATTTT.

The chain employs TRBV29-1 and TRBJ2-2, with D possibly matching TRBD2 (6 bases). There are 15 residues in the CDR3. Trimming took off 6 bases at V and 5 bases at J, with 19 bases between the two ends. In germline, CDR1 is SQVTM, CDR2 ANQGSEA. The CDR3 sequence is CSVAVGGRGTGELFF. As DNA, the CDR3 is TGCAGCGTCGCGGTGGGAGGCCGGGGGACCGGGGAGCTGTTTTTT.

The chain recombines TRBV5-1 with TRBJ2-1; 14 positions agree with TRBD2. Unmatched junction bases numbered 9, after V lost 4 bases and J lost 3 bases. This CDR3 is built from 18 residues. The germline gives CDR1 SGHRS, CDR2 YFSETQ. The CDR3 DNA reads TGCGCCAGCAGCCCCAGGACTAGCGGGGGGTCCTACTACAATGAGCAGTTCTTC. Its translation is CASSPRTSGGSYYNEQFF.

The V gene is TRBV20-1, the J gene TRBJ1-2; D uncertain. This CDR3 spans 12 amino acids. The V gene lost 3 bases and the J gene lost 6 bases, with 11 bases spanning the gap. Germline V gene sequence: CDR1 DFQATT, CDR2 SNEGSKA (reference sequence). The CDR3 sequence is CSASTPTDGYTF. CDR3 in DNA: TGCAGTGCTAGTACGCCAACAGATGGCTACACCTTC.

This chain connects TRBV12-3 or TRBV12-4 to TRBJ1-2, with D perhaps matching TRBD1 (6 bases). The V and J ends lost 6 bases and 8 bases respectively, with 13 bases between them. The CDR3 totals 12 residues. CDR3 region: CASSLQGRGYTF. In DNA form, the CDR3 reads TGTGCCAGCAGCTTACAGGGCAGGGGCTACACCTTC.

This sequence joins TRBV2 and TRBJ2-3; D may be TRBD2 (6 bases). Deletions cut 6 bases from V and 0 bases from J, with 13 bases between. The CDR3 consists of 15 residues. The V gene's germline CDR1 is SNHLY and CDR2 FYNNEI. The CDR3: CASRRAGWSTDTQYF. The CDR3 DNA is TGTGCCAGCAGGAGGGCGGGGTGGAGCACAGATACGCAGTATTTT.

In its sample, this clone was seen once. The CDR3 DNA follows: TGTGCCAGCGGGCTCTCCTACGAGCAGTACTTC. Its protein product is CASGLSYEQYF. The rearrangement uses TRBV2 and TRBJ2-7; no clear D. Trimming removed 8 bases from V and 0 bases from J, with 5 bases in between. The CDR3 is made up of 11 amino acids. CDR1 and CDR2 (germline): SNHLY, FYNNEI.

The chain employs TRBV30 and TRBJ1-2, with a tentative D call TRBD1 (5 bases). Trimming left V 0 bases short and J 9 bases short, with 11 bases between. Germline values: CDR1 GTSNPN, CDR2 SVGIG (reference sequence). The CDR3 covers 12 residues. The CDR3 reads CAWSVGVGSYTF. Here the CDR3 DNA reads TGTGCCTGGAGTGTAGGGGTAGGGAGCTACACCTTC.

V gene TRBV5-4 combines with J gene TRBJ1-6; D is ambiguous. Trimming shortened V by 7 bases and J by 4 bases, and 15 bases separated the two germline ends. CDR3 length equals 15 residues. Germline V CDR1 and CDR2: SGHNT, YYREEE (reference sequence). CDR3 loop: CASLDSSEYNSPLHF. The CDR3 nucleotides read TGTGCCAGCCTAGATTCTTCCGAATATAATTCACCCCTCCACTTT. Drawing the rest from reference TRBV5-4 and TRBJ1-6, the complete variable domain is ETGVTQSPTHLIKTRGQQVTLRCSSQSGHNTVSWYQQALGQGPQFIFQYYREEENGRGNFPPRFSGLQFPNYSSELNVNALELDDSALYLCASLDSSEYNSPLHFGNGTRLTVT.